What follows describes a single TCR beta chain. Its antigen is unidentified. Method: immunoSEQ multiplex PCR; TCRdb's copy keeps in-frame clones and lacks some. The sample lists 50,000 to 70,000 clones; less than 85% were seen once. The V gene lost 10 bases and the J gene lost 9 bases, with 19 bases spanning the gap. From germline, CDR1 is MDHEN and CDR2 SYDVKM. The CDR3 extends over 14 amino acids. The data belong to a study of vaccination effects on CD4 cells after COVID-19. Culturing for approximately 10 days preceded CD4+ T cell isolation. BNT162b2 vaccine or mRNA-1273 vaccine was given to participants in two doses. Each vaccine recipient was nucleocapsid antibody negative and had no prior SARS-CoV-2 infection.

The chain combines TRBV28 with TRBJ1-6, with TRBD1 as a possible D gene (5 bases). This material consisted of CD4+ T cells from PBMCs cultured without peptide, taken after COVID-19 vaccination. This clonotype was obtained from a human donor who received a COVID-19 vaccine. The DNA for the CDR3 is TGTGCCACCTTATCGACAGTTTATTCTTCACCCCTCCACTTT. This codes for CATLSTVYSSPLHF.